The clone carrying this TCR beta chain was counted only a few times. Its cognate antigen is unknown. Data came from immunoSEQ multiplex PCR; TCRdb stores just in-frame clones and leaves some out. The sample has approximately 99,000 clones, roughly 92% seen once. The data derive from a study of graft-versus-host responses after intestinal transplantation. Study-level background: Grafts that recipients had were multivisceral, liver-intestinal, or isolated intestinal transplants.

The CDR3 spans 14 residues. Unmatched junction bases numbered 8, after V lost 4 bases and J lost 5 bases. Germline values: CDR1 SGHDT, CDR2 YYEEEE. General study findings and limits: GvH clone levels peaked in circulation, and this peak was associated with early post-transplant HvG declines.

The sequencing here drew on unstimulated CD8+ T cells sorted from spleen or lymph node cells, taken before transplant. This clonotype was sampled from a human donor who was the organ donor for an intestinal transplant. This sequence joins TRBV5-6 and TRBJ1-2, with TRBD1 matching 7 bases. The CDR3 region is CASSRQDRDYGYTF. CDR3 nucleotide sequence: TGTGCCAGCAGCCGCCAAGACAGGGATTATGGCTACACCTTC.